What follows is one T cell receptor (beta chain) and its context. The sample carries other DNA sequences with the same CDR3. Participants' reported clinical history set cohort assignment. This record belongs to a study of blood T cell repertoires in COVID-19. Sequencing used immunoSEQ multiplex PCR; TCRdb keeps in-frame clones, though not all of them. The sample lists more than 200,000 clones, about 88% occurring once. The CDR3 loop spans 15 amino acids. V was trimmed by 1 base and J by 1 base, leaving 6 bases between them. Germline CDR1 reads SGHKS; CDR2 reads YYEKEE (reference sequence). Sample: PBMCs or T cells enriched from blood (not recorded which). This chain joins TRBV5-5 and TRBJ2-6; D gene uncertain. The sequence was obtained from a woman aged 45-65 years who had recovered from COVID-19. Here the CDR3 reads CASSLSYSGANVLTF. The CDR3 nucleotides read TGTGCCAGCAGCTTGTCGTATTCTGGGGCCAACGTCCTGACTTTC.